Below, one TCR beta chain is given with its context. The sample belongs to a study of OX40 agonist ivuxolimab in advanced cancers. About the research overall: Hepatocellular carcinoma, melanoma, renal cell or head and neck cancer affected the dose-escalation patients.

TCRdb keeps only in-frame clones here, not all; method: immunoSEQ multiplex PCR. The data contain under 45,000 clones, nearly 75% of them singletons. The CDR3 totals 12 residues. Germline CDR1 reads SGHVS; CDR2 reads FQNEAQ. V was cut by 0 bases and J by 4 bases, with 3 bases left in between. The V call is TRBV7-8, the J call TRBJ1-1; D gene ambiguous. Sequences were derived from CD4+ or CD8+ T cells sorted from blood, sampled in a trial of the OX40 agonist ivuxolimab. The receptor was isolated from an adult with an advanced solid tumor such as melanoma, head and neck, liver or kidney cancer. In nucleotides, the CDR3 is TGTGCCAGCAGCTTAGCTCTCACTGAAGCTTTCTTT. Its protein product is CASSLALTEAFF. Full variable domain (outside the CDR3, taken from reference TRBV7-8 and TRBJ1-1): GAGVSQSPRYKVAKRGQDVALRCDPISGHVSLFWYQQALGQGPEFLTYFQNEAQLDKSGLPSDRFFAERPEGSVSTLKIQRTQQEDSAVYLCASSLALTEAFFGQGTRLTVV.